The clone carrying this TCR beta chain turned up a few times. The data are from a study of blood T cell repertoires in COVID-19. Germline values: CDR1 LNHDA, CDR2 SQIVND (reference sequence). V was clipped by 6 bases and J by 8 bases, with 17 bases between them. The CDR3 contains 14 residues. Sequencing was performed with immunoSEQ multiplex PCR; in TCRdb, only in-frame clones are kept and a portion is missing. The sample consists of 200,000 or so clones, approximately 80% of them appearing once. This chain uses TRBV19 with TRBJ1-5; TRBD1 might be the D (6 bases). The material sequenced was peripheral blood. This clonotype was obtained from a man between 40 and 49 years old who had recovered from COVID-19. CDR3 in DNA: TGTGCCAGTAGCGATCCCGGCAGGGGAGAGCCCCAGCATTTT. Protein sequence: CASSDPGRGEPQHF.